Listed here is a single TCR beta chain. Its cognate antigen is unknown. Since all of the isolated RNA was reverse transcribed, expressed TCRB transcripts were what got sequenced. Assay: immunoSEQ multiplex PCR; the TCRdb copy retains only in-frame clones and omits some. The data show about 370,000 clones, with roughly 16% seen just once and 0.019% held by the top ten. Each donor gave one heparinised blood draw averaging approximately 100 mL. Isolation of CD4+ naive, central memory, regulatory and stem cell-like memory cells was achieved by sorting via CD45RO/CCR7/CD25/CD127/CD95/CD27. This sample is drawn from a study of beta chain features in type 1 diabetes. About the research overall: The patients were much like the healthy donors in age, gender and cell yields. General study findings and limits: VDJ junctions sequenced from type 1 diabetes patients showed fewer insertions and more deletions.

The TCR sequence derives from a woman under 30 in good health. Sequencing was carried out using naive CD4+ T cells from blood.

CDR3 in amino acids: CASSPAGLAETYEQYF. The CDR3 DNA reads as TGTGCCAGCAGTCCAGCTGGACTAGCGGAGACCTACGAGCAGTACTTC. The rearrangement joins TRBV28 to TRBJ2-7; 10 bases align to TRBD2. Germline CDR1 is MDHEN and CDR2 is SYDVKM. This CDR3 contains 16 residues. Unmatched junction bases numbered 9, after V lost 5 bases and J lost 2 bases.